What follows describes a single TCR beta chain. The sample originates from a study of blood T cell repertoires in COVID-19. About the study: The United States, Italy and Spain were the sources of the acute and convalescent COVID-19 samples.

Authors' processing steps: From reference gene primer amplification, estimates of nucleated cell counts were derived. Method: immunoSEQ multiplex PCR; TCRdb's copy keeps in-frame clones and lacks some. D and trimming were read from the DNA, whereas the V and J calls and clone size are those reported in that table. Among 150,000 to 200,000 clones listed, about 77% were seen once. The CDR3 is 15 amino acids. The V end was cut by 2 bases, the J end by 2 bases, with 12 bases between. Germline V gene sequence: CDR1 MGHRA, CDR2 YSYEKL. In terms of age and location, participants ranged from about 18 to 90 years and lived in under 30 US areas. Cohorts were assigned according to the clinical history that participants reported.

The chain uses TRBV4-1 and TRBJ2-5, with D perhaps matching TRBD1 (6 bases). This sequence originates from a woman in her forties or fifties with acute COVID-19. The specimen was PBMCs or T cells enriched from blood (not recorded which). Written as DNA, the CDR3 is TGCGCCAGCAGCCAACAAGGACAGAGACAAGAGACCCAGTACTTC. Amino acid sequence: CASSQQGQRQETQYF.